The 18 T cell receptor beta chains below were found in one sample sequenced in a study of T cells in Graves' hyperthyroidism and ophthalmopathy. RNA transcripts were the template for amplifying TCR beta CDR3 regions. HTBI primers were the set used in a first-round RT-PCR of the TCR CDR3. TCRdb re-analysed the multiplex PCR reads in MiXCR, keeping a single row per CDR3 protein. The sample has hundreds of thousands of distinct CDR3 sequences; just under 20% are singletons. Sequencing was carried out using blood. These receptors were taken from a man aged 40-49 years with Graves' ophthalmopathy.

V gene TRBV19 combines with J gene TRBJ2-5, with D possibly being TRBD1 (6 bases). V was trimmed by 6 bases and J by 5 bases, leaving 19 bases between them. The CDR3 length is 15 residues. CDR1 LNHDA and CDR2 SQIVND come from the germline V gene (reference sequence). The CDR3 DNA sequence: TGTGCCAGTAGCACCTGGACAGCCCAATGGGAGACCCAGTACTTC. Protein product: CASSTWTAQWETQYF.

The chain links TRBV5-1 to TRBJ1-5; D is possibly TRBD1 (5 bases). This CDR3 contains 15 residues. Per germline, CDR1 SGHRS and CDR2 YFSETQ. Between the trimmed V and J ends, which lost 4 bases and 5 bases, there was a span of 16 bases. Written as DNA, the CDR3 is TGCGCCAGCAGCCAGGGACTGTCATCGGATCAGCCCCAGCATTTT. The encoded protein is CASSQGLSSDQPQHF. The full variable domain, with the rest looked up from reference TRBV5-1 and TRBJ1-5, is KAGVTQTPRYLIKTRGQQVTLSCSPISGHRSVSWYQQTPGQGLQFLFEYFSETQRNKGNFPGRFSGRQFSNSRSEMNVSTLELGDSALYLCASSQGLSSDQPQHFGDGTRLSIL.

This clonotype was seen more than once but under ten times. V and J are TRBV7-9 and TRBJ1-2; 7 positions match TRBD1. The CDR3 is 15 amino acids. The J segment lost 6 bases and the V segment lost 5 bases, leaving 12 bases of the junction unmatched. Germline V gene sequence: CDR1 SEHNR, CDR2 FQNEAQ (reference sequence). The CDR3 bases are TGTGCCAGCAGCCACGACTTTACAGGGGTCAATGGCTACACCTTC. It encodes CASSHDFTGVNGYTF.

In this sample, this clonotype turned up a few times. This may arise from a read error, as a much more abundant clone is one base away. This chain uses TRBV7-9 with TRBJ2-5; 9 nucleotides match TRBD2. CDR3 length equals 16 residues. Germline CDR1 SEHNR, CDR2 FQNEAQ (reference sequence). V shed 4 bases, J shed 3 bases, and the junction held 9 bases outside the gene matches. The CDR3 sequence: CASSWGIAGDKETQYF. Here the CDR3 DNA reads TGTGCCAGCAGCTGGGGAATAGCGGGAGATAAAGAGACCCAGTACTTC. The whole variable domain, remainder taken from reference TRBV7-9 and TRBJ2-5, is DTGVSQNPRHKITKRGQNVTFRCDPISEHNRLYWYRQTLGQGPEFLTYFQNEAQLEKSRLLSDRFSAERPKGSFSTLEIQRTEQGDSAMYLCASSWGIAGDKETQYFGPGTRLLVL.

This clonotype was picked up many times. The genes are TRBV3-1 and TRBJ2-5; 7 bases agree with TRBD2. The J segment lost 6 bases and the V segment lost 0 bases, leaving 4 bases of the junction unmatched. CDR1 and CDR2 (germline): LGHDT, YNNKEL (reference sequence). There are 14 residues in the CDR3. CDR3 nucleotide sequence: TGTGCCAGCAGCCAAGATCACGGGGGGAAGACCCAGTACTTC. Protein sequence: CASSQDHGGKTQYF.

V usage is TRBV6-5 and J usage is TRBJ1-5; no definite D call. The CDR3 loop spans 17 amino acids. Trimming stripped 0 bases from V and 2 bases from J, with 14 bases between. Per germline, CDR1 MNHEY and CDR2 SVGAGI. The CDR3 DNA sequence: TGTGCCAGCAGTTACTCCCACGGGGTGACGGGCAATCAGCCCCAGCATTTT. It encodes CASSYSHGVTGNQPQHF.

This clonotype was observed a single time. This chain joins TRBV18 and TRBJ2-2, with D possibly TRBD1 on 6 matching bases. The CDR3 has 16 residues. V gave up 6 bases and J gave up 0 bases, with 14 bases separating them. In germline, CDR1 is KGHSH, CDR2 LQKENI. The CDR3 sequence is CASSRGQGTNTGELFF. In DNA form, the CDR3 reads TGTGCCAGCTCCCGCGGCCAGGGGACGAACACCGGGGAGCTGTTTTTT. The entire variable domain, with the rest obtained from reference TRBV18 and TRBJ2-2, is as follows: NAGVMQNPRHLVRRRGQEARLRCSPMKGHSHVYWYRQLPEEGLKFMVYLQKENIIDESGMPKERFSAEFPKEGPSILRIQQVVRGDSAAYFCASSRGQGTNTGELFFGEGSRLTVL.

V and J are TRBV29-1 and TRBJ1-2; TRBD1 agrees at 12 bases. Germline V gene sequence: CDR1 SQVTM, CDR2 ANQGSEA. The CDR3 is 15 residues long. Trimming took 4 bases from V and 4 from J; bases not matched to a gene: 7. The CDR3 protein is CSVGGTGGGFYGYTF. DNA for the CDR3: TGCAGCGTTGGAGGGACAGGGGGCGGCTTCTATGGCTACACCTTC.

This clonotype showed up many times. The chain links TRBV7-2 to TRBJ2-7, with 13 bases aligning to TRBD2. CDR1 SGHTA and CDR2 FQGNSA come from the germline V gene. The CDR3 consists of 16 residues. Losses at the gene ends were 5 bases for V and 5 bases for J; bases not matched to a gene: 9. CDR3 protein: CASSTGLAGRRHEQYF. CDR3 nucleotide sequence: TGTGCCAGCAGCACGGGACTAGCGGGACGCCGGCACGAGCAGTACTTC.

This clonotype came up many times. V and J are TRBV6-1 and TRBJ1-1; D not certain. The germline CDR1 and CDR2 sequences are MNHNS and SASEGT. The CDR3 sequence is 15 residues long. The ends were cut back, 6 bases at V and 0 bases at J, with 14 bases in the middle. CDR3 sequence reads: CASRAGSPLNTEAFF. The CDR3 DNA reads as TGTGCCAGCAGGGCAGGCAGTCCGCTGAACACTGAAGCTTTCTTT.

There are a few counts of this clonotype. This sequence joins TRBV28 and TRBJ2-4; no definite D call. Germline CDR1 reads MDHEN; CDR2 reads SYDVKM. This CDR3 is built from 14 residues. Trimming stripped 4 bases from V and 1 base from J, with 8 bases between. The CDR3 sequence is CASSYEPAKNIQYF. The CDR3 DNA reads TGTGCCAGCAGTTACGAACCGGCCAAAAACATTCAGTACTTC.

This chain uses TRBV4-1 with TRBJ1-2; possibly TRBD1 for D (5 bases). The CDR3 is 15 residues long. The ends were cut back, 2 bases at V and 1 base at J, with 11 bases in the middle. CDR1 and CDR2 (germline): MGHRA, YSYEKL. The CDR3 here is CASSQTEDSNYGYTF. As DNA, the CDR3 is TGCGCCAGCAGCCAAACCGAAGACAGTAACTATGGCTACACCTTC.

This clonotype was picked up a small number of times. The genes are TRBV28 and TRBJ2-7; the D gene is possibly TRBD1 (7 bases). This CDR3 contains 15 residues. Germline values: CDR1 MDHEN, CDR2 SYDVKM. Trimming took off 5 bases at V and 2 bases at J, with 16 bases between the two ends. The CDR3 sequence is CASSLGGTAPYEQYF. The CDR3, as DNA: TGTGCCAGCAGTCTAGGGGGGACAGCTCCCTACGAGCAGTACTTC.

The rearrangement uses TRBV5-1 and TRBJ2-4, with 9 bases identical to TRBD2. The CDR3 sequence is 18 residues long. J was trimmed by 1 base and V by 3 bases; bases with no gene match: 11. From germline, CDR1 is SGHRS and CDR2 YFSETQ. The CDR3: CASSSFSRLAGAKNIQYF. The CDR3 region has the DNA TGCGCCAGCAGCTCCTTCAGCCGGCTAGCGGGGGCCAAAAACATTCAGTACTTC. The full variable domain, rest sourced from reference TRBV5-1 and TRBJ2-4, is KAGVTQTPRYLIKTRGQQVTLSCSPISGHRSVSWYQQTPGQGLQFLFEYFSETQRNKGNFPGRFSGRQFSNSRSEMNVSTLELGDSALYLCASSSFSRLAGAKNIQYFGAGTRLSVL.

V gene TRBV5-6 combines with J gene TRBJ1-6; TRBD1 agrees at 9 bases. CDR1 and CDR2 (germline): SGHDT, YYEEEE. CDR3 length equals 15 residues. V gave up 4 bases and J gave up 6 bases; unmatched junction bases: 5. In DNA, the CDR3 is TGTGCCAGCAGCAGTACAGGGGGCTTTAATTCACCCCTCCACTTT. Its protein product is CASSSTGGFNSPLHF.

The J gene is TRBJ1-2, the V gene TRBV20-1, with D possibly being TRBD1 (6 bases). CDR3 length equals 11 residues. V lost 6 bases, J lost 7 bases, and 12 bases lay in between. Germline V gene sequence: CDR1 DFQATT, CDR2 SNEGSKA (reference sequence). The CDR3 sequence is CSAPGTSGYTF. In nucleotides, the CDR3 is TGCAGTGCCCCCGGGACATCTGGCTACACCTTC.

This clonotype showed up many times. This chain connects TRBV3-1 to TRBJ2-3; D might be TRBD2 (5 bases). The CDR3 consists of 16 residues. From germline, CDR1 is LGHDT and CDR2 YNNKEL (reference sequence). Trimming pared 4 bases from V and 2 bases from J, leaving 16 bases between. The CDR3 loop reads CASSPLLNGITDTQYF. In nucleotides, the CDR3 is TGTGCCAGCAGCCCCTTGTTGAACGGGATCACAGATACGCAGTATTTT.

This clonotype was seen many times. The V and J genes are TRBV7-2 and TRBJ2-6; TRBD1 is a possible D gene (6 bases). CDR1 and CDR2 from the germline V gene are SGHTA and FQGNSA. V was trimmed by 3 bases and J by 4 bases, leaving 10 bases between them. The CDR3 has 15 residues. In DNA, the CDR3 is TGTGCCAGCAGCTTGAACAGGGCAGGGGCCAACGTCCTGACTTTC. It codes for CASSLNRAGANVLTF. Full variable domain (rest looked up from reference TRBV7-2 and TRBJ2-6): GAGVSQSPSNKVTEKGKDVELRCDPISGHTALYWYRQSLGQGLEFLIYFQGNSAPDKSGLPSDRFSAERTGGSVSTLTIQRTQQEDSAVYLCASSLNRAGANVLTFGAGSRLTVL.